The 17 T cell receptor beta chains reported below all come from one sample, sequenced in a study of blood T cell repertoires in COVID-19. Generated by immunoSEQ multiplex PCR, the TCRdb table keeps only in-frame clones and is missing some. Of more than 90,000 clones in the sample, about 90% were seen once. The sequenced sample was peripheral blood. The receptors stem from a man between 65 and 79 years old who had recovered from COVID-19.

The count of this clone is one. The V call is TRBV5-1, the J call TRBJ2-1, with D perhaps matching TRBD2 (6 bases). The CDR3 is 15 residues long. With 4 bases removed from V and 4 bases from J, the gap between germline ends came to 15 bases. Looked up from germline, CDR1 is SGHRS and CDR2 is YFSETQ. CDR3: CASSPRLGTYNEQFF. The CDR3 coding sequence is TGCGCCAGCAGCCCGCGACTAGGGACTTACAATGAGCAGTTCTTC.

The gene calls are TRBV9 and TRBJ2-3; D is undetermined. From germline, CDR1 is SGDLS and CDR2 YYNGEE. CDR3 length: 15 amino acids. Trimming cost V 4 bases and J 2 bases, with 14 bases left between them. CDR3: CASSLQPVNTDTQYF. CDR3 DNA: TGTGCCAGCAGCCTTCAACCGGTAAACACAGATACGCAGTATTTT.

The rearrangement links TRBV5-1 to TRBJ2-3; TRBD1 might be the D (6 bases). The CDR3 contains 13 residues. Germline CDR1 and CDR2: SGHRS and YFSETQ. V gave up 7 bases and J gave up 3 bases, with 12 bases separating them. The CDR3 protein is CASEGQGTDTQYF. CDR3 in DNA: TGCGCCAGCGAGGGGCAGGGGACAGATACGCAGTATTTT.

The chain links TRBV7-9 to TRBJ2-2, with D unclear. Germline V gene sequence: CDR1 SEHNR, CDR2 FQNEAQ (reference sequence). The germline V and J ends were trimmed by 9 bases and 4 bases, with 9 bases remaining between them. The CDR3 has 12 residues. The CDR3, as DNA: TGTGCCAGTGGAGTTATCACCGGGGAGCTGTTTTTT. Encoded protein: CASGVITGELFF.

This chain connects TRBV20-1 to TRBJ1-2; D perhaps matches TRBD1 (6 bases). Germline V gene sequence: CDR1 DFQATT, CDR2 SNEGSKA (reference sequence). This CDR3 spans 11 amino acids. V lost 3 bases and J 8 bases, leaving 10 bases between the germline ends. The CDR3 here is CSASRGEGYTF. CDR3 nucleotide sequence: TGCAGTGCTAGCAGGGGAGAAGGCTACACCTTC.

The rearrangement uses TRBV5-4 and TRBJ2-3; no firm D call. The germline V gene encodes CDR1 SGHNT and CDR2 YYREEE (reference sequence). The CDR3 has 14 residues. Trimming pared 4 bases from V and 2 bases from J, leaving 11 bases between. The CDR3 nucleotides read TGTGCCAGCAGCCCGCCTAGACCCACAGATACGCAGTATTTT. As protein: CASSPPRPTDTQYF.

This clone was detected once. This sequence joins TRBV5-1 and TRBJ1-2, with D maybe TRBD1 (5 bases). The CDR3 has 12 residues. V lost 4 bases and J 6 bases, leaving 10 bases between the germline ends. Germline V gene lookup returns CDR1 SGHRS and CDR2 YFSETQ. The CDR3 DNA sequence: TGCGCCAGCAGCGGGAGGGGTGATGGCTACACCTTC. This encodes CASSGRGDGYTF.

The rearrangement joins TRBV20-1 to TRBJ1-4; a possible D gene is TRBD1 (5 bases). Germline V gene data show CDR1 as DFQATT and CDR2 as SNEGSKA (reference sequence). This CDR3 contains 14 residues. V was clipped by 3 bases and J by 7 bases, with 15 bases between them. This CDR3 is CSASTSGGSEKLFF. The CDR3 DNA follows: TGCAGTGCTAGTACTTCGGGGGGTAGTGAAAAACTGTTTTTT.

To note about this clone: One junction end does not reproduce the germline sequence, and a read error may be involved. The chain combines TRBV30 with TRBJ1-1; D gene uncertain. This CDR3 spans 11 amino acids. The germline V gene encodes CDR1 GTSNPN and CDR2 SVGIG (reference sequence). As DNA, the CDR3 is TGTGCCTGGAGTGCGCCCCACTCCTTTAACTTT. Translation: CAWSAPHSFNF.

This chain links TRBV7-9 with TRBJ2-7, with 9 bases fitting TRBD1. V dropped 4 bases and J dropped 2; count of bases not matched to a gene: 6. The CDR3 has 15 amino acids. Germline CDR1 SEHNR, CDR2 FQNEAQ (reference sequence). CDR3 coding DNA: TGTGCCAGCAGCTCGGGACAGGGTGGCCCCTACGAGCAGTACTTC. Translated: CASSSGQGGPYEQYF.

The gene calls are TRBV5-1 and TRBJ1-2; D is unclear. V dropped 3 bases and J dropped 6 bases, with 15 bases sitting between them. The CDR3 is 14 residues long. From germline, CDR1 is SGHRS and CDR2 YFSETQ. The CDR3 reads CASSSDGARNGYTF. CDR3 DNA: TGCGCCAGCAGCTCTGACGGAGCACGGAATGGCTACACCTTC.

The CDR3 is CASIPSGSGEQFF. In DNA, the CDR3 is TGTGCCAGCATCCCTAGCGGGAGTGGTGAGCAGTTCTTC. The rearrangement links TRBV28 to TRBJ2-1; 10 bases line up with TRBD2. The CDR3 runs to 13 residues. The trim removed 7 bases at V and 9 bases at J, leaving 6 bases unmatched. CDR1 and CDR2 from the germline V gene are MDHEN and SYDVKM.

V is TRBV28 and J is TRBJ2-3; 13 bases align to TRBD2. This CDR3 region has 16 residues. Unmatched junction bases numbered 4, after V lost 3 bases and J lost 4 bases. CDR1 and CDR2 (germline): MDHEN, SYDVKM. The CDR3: CASSLGTSGGADTQYF. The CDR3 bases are TGTGCCAGCAGTTTGGGTACTAGCGGGGGGGCAGATACGCAGTATTTT.

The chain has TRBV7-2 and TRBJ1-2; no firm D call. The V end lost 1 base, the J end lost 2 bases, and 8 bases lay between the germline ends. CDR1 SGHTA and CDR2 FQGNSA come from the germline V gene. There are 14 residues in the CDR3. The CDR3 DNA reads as TGTGCCAGCAGCTTAGATCCGGGGAACTATGGCTACACCTTC. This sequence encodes CASSLDPGNYGYTF.

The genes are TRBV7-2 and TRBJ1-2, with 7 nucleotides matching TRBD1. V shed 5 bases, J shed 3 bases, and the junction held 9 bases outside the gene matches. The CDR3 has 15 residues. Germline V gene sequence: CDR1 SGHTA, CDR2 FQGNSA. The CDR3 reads CASSSKTGSYYGYTF. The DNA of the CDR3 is TGTGCCAGCAGCAGTAAGACAGGGTCTTACTATGGCTACACCTTC.

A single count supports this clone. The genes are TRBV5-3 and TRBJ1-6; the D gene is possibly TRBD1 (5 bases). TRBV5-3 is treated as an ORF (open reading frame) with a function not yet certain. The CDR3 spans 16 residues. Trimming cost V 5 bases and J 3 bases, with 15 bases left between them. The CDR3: CARSPRQSSYNSPLHF. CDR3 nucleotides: TGTGCCAGAAGTCCCAGACAGAGCAGCTATAATTCACCCCTCCACTTT.

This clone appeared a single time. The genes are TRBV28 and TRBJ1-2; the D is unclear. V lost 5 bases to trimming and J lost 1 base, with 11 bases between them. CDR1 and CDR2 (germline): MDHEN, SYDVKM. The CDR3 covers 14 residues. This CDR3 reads CASSAPGFNYGYTF. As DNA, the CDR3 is TGTGCCAGCAGTGCCCCCGGGTTTAACTATGGCTACACCTTC.